These 20 T cell receptor beta chains originate from one sample sequenced in a study of T cell responses to AZD1222 COVID-19 vaccine. The table came from immunoSEQ multiplex PCR; TCRdb's copy has only in-frame clones and leaves some out. The sample has some 120,000 clones; roughly 84% are singletons. The sample in question was peripheral blood, obtained on day 0 of AZD1222 vaccination. These receptors all come from an adult in good health.

The V gene is TRBV2, the J gene TRBJ1-5, with D hard to call. Germline CDR1 reads SNHLY; CDR2 reads FYNNEI. Trimming took off 8 bases at V and 0 bases at J, with 14 bases between the two ends. This CDR3 contains 15 residues. This CDR3 reads CASRRTDHSNQPQHF. DNA for the CDR3: TGTGCCAGCCGAAGGACGGATCATAGCAATCAGCCCCAGCATTTT.

The genes are TRBV9 and TRBJ1-5, with 8 bases identical to TRBD1. The CDR3 totals 14 residues. CDR1 SGDLS and CDR2 YYNGEE come from the germline V gene. V was pared by 3 bases and J by 5 bases, with 4 bases of the junction left unmatched. This CDR3 reads CASSGGQEYQPQHF. CDR3 DNA: TGTGCCAGCAGCGGGGGACAGGAATATCAGCCCCAGCATTTT.

The rearrangement uses TRBV27 and TRBJ2-2, with 10 positions matching TRBD1. Germline values: CDR1 MNHEY, CDR2 SMNVEV (reference sequence). V shed 6 bases, J shed 4 bases, and the junction held 11 bases outside the gene matches. CDR3 length equals 17 residues. CDR3 sequence: CASRKIAGTGATGELFF. In DNA, the CDR3 is TGTGCCAGCAGAAAAATCGCCGGGACAGGGGCCACCGGGGAGCTGTTTTTT.

The J gene is TRBJ1-2, the V gene TRBV5-4; TRBD1 is a possible D gene (6 bases). V lost 0 bases and J 8 bases, leaving 17 bases between the germline ends. The CDR3 covers 15 residues. The germline CDR1 and CDR2 sequences are SGHNT and YYREEE (reference sequence). CDR3 sequence: CASSLEGDPLRGYTF. The CDR3 DNA is TGTGCCAGCAGCTTGGAGGGGGATCCCCTTCGGGGCTACACCTTC.

This clone was counted once. V is TRBV7-2 and J is TRBJ1-5; no definite D call. This CDR3 contains 17 residues. Deletions cut 4 bases from V and 2 bases from J, with 18 bases between. CDR1 and CDR2 from the germline V gene are SGHTA and FQGNSA. The CDR3 sequence: CASSSKAWGGGNQPQHF. Here the CDR3 DNA reads TGTGCCAGCAGCTCCAAGGCTTGGGGTGGGGGCAATCAGCCCCAGCATTTT.

The CDR3 protein is CASSYPGGQRSDTQYF. CDR3 DNA: TGTGCCAGCAGCTACCCAGGGGGTCAGCGGTCAGATACGCAGTATTTT. The chain combines TRBV2 with TRBJ2-3, with TRBD1 matching over 7 bases. In germline, CDR1 is SNHLY, CDR2 FYNNEI. Germline trimming cut 6 bases from V and 4 bases from J; bases unmatched to any gene: 13. The CDR3 length is 16 residues.

V usage is TRBV11-2 and J usage is TRBJ1-2; 9 nucleotides match TRBD1. CDR1 SGHAT and CDR2 FQNNGV come from the germline V gene. The CDR3 sequence is 13 residues long. The V gene end was trimmed by 5 bases and the J gene end by 8 bases; junction bases not matched to a gene: 6. For the CDR3, the DNA is TGTGCCAGCAGCACAGGGGGCGCAGGCGGCTACACCTTC. Residues: CASSTGGAGGYTF.

The V and J genes are TRBV2 and TRBJ1-2; D may be TRBD1 (5 bases). CDR3 size: 15 residues. Trimming removed 2 bases from V and 6 bases from J, with 16 bases in between. From germline, CDR1 is SNHLY and CDR2 FYNNEI. The CDR3 region is CASSENGGRINGYTF. For the CDR3, the DNA is TGTGCCAGCAGTGAAAATGGGGGACGGATAAATGGCTACACCTTC.

This clone was observed a handful of times. The rearrangement uses TRBV3-1 (or the pseudogene TRBV3-2) and TRBJ2-3, with unresolved D. CDR1 LGHDT and CDR2 YNNKEL come from the germline V gene (reference sequence). The CDR3 runs to 17 residues. With 4 bases removed from V and 3 bases from J, the gap between germline ends came to 20 bases. The CDR3 protein is CASSRRPTKGKTDTQYF. The DNA for the CDR3 is TGTGCCAGCAGCCGCCGCCCGACGAAGGGTAAAACAGATACGCAGTATTTT.

This clone was counted between two and nine times. The chain links TRBV5-1 to TRBJ1-4; D is undetermined. Germline CDR1 and CDR2: SGHRS and YFSETQ. The V and J ends lost 4 bases and 8 bases respectively, with 15 bases between them. This CDR3 has 14 amino acids. The CDR3 DNA is TGCGCCAGCAGCGAGCTGGGGTTAGGCGAAAAACTGTTTTTT. Protein product: CASSELGLGEKLFF.

The rearrangement links TRBV5-1 to TRBJ2-1; D unresolved. The CDR3 consists of 15 residues. CDR1 and CDR2 (germline): SGHRS, YFSETQ. V was clipped by 0 bases and J by 4 bases, with 11 bases between them. CDR3 sequence reads: CASSLAAGPYNEQFF. The CDR3 nucleotides read TGCGCCAGCAGCTTGGCAGCCGGGCCTTACAATGAGCAGTTCTTC. Full variable domain (outside the CDR3, taken from reference TRBV5-1 and TRBJ2-1): KAGVTQTPRYLIKTRGQQVTLSCSPISGHRSVSWYQQTPGQGLQFLFEYFSETQRNKGNFPGRFSGRQFSNSRSEMNVSTLELGDSALYLCASSLAAGPYNEQFFGPGTRLTVL.

The rearrangement links TRBV29-1 to TRBJ2-7; tentatively, D is TRBD1 (6 bases). From germline, CDR1 is SQVTM and CDR2 ANQGSEA. V dropped 4 bases and J dropped 3 bases, with 13 bases sitting between them. This CDR3 has 13 residues. CDR3 amino acids: CSVGQDQYYEQYF. CDR3 coding DNA: TGCAGCGTTGGACAGGACCAATACTACGAGCAGTACTTC.

The CDR3 DNA reads TGTGCCAGTAGTCTGACAGGGGCCGTCGAGCAGTACTTC. Its protein is CASSLTGAVEQYF. V and J are TRBV19 and TRBJ2-7, with 8 bases fitting TRBD1. The CDR3 extends over 13 amino acids. Losses at the gene ends were 5 bases for V and 6 bases for J; bases not matched to a gene: 6. Looked up from germline, CDR1 is LNHDA and CDR2 is SQIVND (reference sequence).

The rearrangement uses TRBV9 and TRBJ2-7; TRBD1 agrees at 11 bases. The V gene end was trimmed by 3 bases and the J gene end by 5 bases; junction bases not matched to a gene: 7. The CDR3 contains 15 residues. Germline values: CDR1 SGDLS, CDR2 YYNGEE. This CDR3 is CASSGAGTGGDEQYF. In DNA form, the CDR3 reads TGTGCCAGCAGCGGAGCCGGGACAGGGGGGGACGAGCAGTACTTC. Drawing the rest from reference TRBV9 and TRBJ2-7, the complete variable domain is DSGVTQTPKHLITATGQRVTLRCSPRSGDLSVYWYQQSLDQGLQFLIQYYNGEERAKGNILERFSAQQFPDLHSELNLSSLELGDSALYFCASSGAGTGGDEQYFGPGTRLTVT.

This clone was observed a single time. The rearrangement joins TRBV5-1 to TRBJ2-3, with 8 bases matching TRBD2. Germline V gene sequence: CDR1 SGHRS, CDR2 YFSETQ. CDR3 length: 17 residues. V was pared by 4 bases and J by 6 bases, with 16 bases of the junction left unmatched. CDR3 DNA: TGCGCCAGCAGCCTAACCCCCGGGACTAGTCGTATGGATACGCAGTATTTT. This gives the protein CASSLTPGTSRMDTQYF.

With respect to this clone: Within the sample, other DNA sequences also encode this same CDR3. The gene calls are TRBV27 and TRBJ2-7; a possible D gene is TRBD1 (6 bases). The CDR3 extends over 13 amino acids. Per the germline V gene, CDR1 is MNHEY and CDR2 is SMNVEV (reference sequence). V lost 2 bases and J 3 bases, leaving 8 bases between the germline ends. The CDR3 nucleotides read TGTGCCAGCAGTTTAACAGGGCGCTACGAGCAGTACTTC. This translates into CASSLTGRYEQYF.

The rearrangement links TRBV19 to TRBJ1-1; unclear D gene. Trimming shortened V by 7 bases and J by 0 bases, and 15 bases separated the two germline ends. This CDR3 spans 15 amino acids. Germline V gene lookup returns CDR1 LNHDA and CDR2 SQIVND (reference sequence). CDR3 in DNA: TGTGCCAGTAAAGAACTTCCCTCTTTGAACACTGAAGCTTTCTTT. The encoded protein is CASKELPSLNTEAFF.

The rearrangement joins TRBV7-9 to TRBJ2-1; 13 bases are shared with TRBD2. V was clipped by 5 bases and J by 0 bases; unmatched bases: 4. Germline V gives CDR1 SEHNR, CDR2 FQNEAQ (reference sequence). The CDR3 totals 17 residues. CDR3 in amino acids: CASSTRLAGGSYNEQFF. The CDR3 nucleotides are TGTGCCAGCAGCACCAGACTAGCGGGAGGCTCCTACAATGAGCAGTTCTTC.

The chain employs TRBV29-1 and TRBJ1-1, with D perhaps matching TRBD1 (6 bases). The germline V and J ends were trimmed by 7 bases and 4 bases, with 22 bases remaining between them. Germline V CDR1 and CDR2: SQVTM, ANQGSEA. The CDR3 is 15 residues long. The CDR3 sequence is CSAPGGGGRGTEAFF. Here the CDR3 DNA reads TGCAGCGCCCCGGGGGGTGGGGGGCGAGGCACTGAAGCTTTCTTT.

The chain is built from TRBV5-3 and TRBJ1-5; 9 bases line up with TRBD1. TRBV5-3 is assigned to the ORF class and has an uncertain function. V gave up 4 bases and J gave up 0 bases; unmatched junction bases: 17. The CDR3 loop spans 20 amino acids. The DNA for the CDR3 is TGTGCCAGAAGCCCCGATACCGGGACAGGGCCCCTTTATAGCAATCAGCCCCAGCATTTT. Its translation: CARSPDTGTGPLYSNQPQHF.